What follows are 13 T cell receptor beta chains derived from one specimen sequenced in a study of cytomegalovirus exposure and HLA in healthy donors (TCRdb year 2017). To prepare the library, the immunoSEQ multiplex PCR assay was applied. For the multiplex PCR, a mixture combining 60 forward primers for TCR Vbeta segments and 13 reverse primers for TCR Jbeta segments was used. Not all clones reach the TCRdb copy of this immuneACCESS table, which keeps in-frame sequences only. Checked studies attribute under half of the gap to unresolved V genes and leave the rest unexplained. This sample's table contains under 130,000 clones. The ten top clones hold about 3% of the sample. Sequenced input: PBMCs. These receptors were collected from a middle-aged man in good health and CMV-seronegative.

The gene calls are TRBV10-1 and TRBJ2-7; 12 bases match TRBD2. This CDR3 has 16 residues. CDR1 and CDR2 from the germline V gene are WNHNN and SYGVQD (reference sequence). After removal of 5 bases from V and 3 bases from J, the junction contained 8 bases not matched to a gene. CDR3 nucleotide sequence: TGCGCCAGCAGTAGCCGGACTAGCGGGAACCGCTACGAGCAGTACTTC. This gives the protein CASSSRTSGNRYEQYF.

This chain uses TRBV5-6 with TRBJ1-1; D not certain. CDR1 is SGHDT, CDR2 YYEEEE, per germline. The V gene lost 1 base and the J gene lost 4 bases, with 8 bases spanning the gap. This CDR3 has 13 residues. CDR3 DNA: TGTGCCAGCAGCTTGAGATCAGGCACTGAAGCTTTCTTT. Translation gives CASSLRSGTEAFF.

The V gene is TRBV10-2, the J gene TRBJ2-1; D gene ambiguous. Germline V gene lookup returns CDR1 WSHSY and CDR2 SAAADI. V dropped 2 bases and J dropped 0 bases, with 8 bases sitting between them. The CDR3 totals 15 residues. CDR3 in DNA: TGCGCCAGCAGTGAGCGGGTTACCTCCTACAATGAGCAGTTCTTC. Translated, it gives CASSERVTSYNEQFF.

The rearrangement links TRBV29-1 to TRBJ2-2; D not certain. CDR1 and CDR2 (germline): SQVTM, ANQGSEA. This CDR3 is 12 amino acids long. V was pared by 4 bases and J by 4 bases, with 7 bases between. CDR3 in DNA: TGCAGCGTTGGTACAGTCACCGGGGAGCTGTTTTTT. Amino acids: CSVGTVTGELFF.

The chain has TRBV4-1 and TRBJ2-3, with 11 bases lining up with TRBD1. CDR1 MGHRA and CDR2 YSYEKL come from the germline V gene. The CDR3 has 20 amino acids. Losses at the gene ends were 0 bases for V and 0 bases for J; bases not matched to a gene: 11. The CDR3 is CASSQEGTGGFSGSTDTQYF. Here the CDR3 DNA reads TGCGCCAGCAGCCAAGAAGGGACAGGGGGTTTCAGCGGGAGCACAGATACGCAGTATTTT.

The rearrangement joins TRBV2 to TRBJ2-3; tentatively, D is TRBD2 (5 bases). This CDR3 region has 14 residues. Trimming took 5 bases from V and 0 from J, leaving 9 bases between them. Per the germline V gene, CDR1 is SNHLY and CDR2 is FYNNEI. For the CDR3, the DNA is TGTGCCAGCAGTACTTGGACTAGCACAGATACGCAGTATTTT. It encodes CASSTWTSTDTQYF.

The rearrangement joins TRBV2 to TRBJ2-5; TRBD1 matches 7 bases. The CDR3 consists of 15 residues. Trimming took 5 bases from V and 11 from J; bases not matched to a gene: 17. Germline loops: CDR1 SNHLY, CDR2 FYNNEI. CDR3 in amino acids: CASSPEQGPTGEQYF. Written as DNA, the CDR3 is TGTGCCAGCAGTCCCGAACAGGGGCCGACCGGGGAGCAGTACTTC.

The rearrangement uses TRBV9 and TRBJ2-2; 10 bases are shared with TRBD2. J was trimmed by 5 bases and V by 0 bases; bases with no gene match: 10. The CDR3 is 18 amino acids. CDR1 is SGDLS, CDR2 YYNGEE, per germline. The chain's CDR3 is CASSVVSSGGVGTGELFF. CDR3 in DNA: TGTGCCAGCAGCGTAGTTTCTAGCGGGGGCGTCGGAACCGGGGAGCTGTTTTTT. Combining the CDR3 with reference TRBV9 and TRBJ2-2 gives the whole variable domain DSGVTQTPKHLITATGQRVTLRCSPRSGDLSVYWYQQSLDQGLQFLIQYYNGEERAKGNILERFSAQQFPDLHSELNLSSLELGDSALYFCASSVVSSGGVGTGELFFGEGSRLTVL.

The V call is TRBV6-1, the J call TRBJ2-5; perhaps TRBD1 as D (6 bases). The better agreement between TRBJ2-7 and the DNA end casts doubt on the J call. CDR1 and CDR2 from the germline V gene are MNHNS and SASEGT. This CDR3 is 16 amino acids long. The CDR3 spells CASSEQGTPNSYEQYF. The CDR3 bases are TGTGCCAGCAGTGAACAGGGGACACCGAACTCCTACGAGCAGTACTTC.

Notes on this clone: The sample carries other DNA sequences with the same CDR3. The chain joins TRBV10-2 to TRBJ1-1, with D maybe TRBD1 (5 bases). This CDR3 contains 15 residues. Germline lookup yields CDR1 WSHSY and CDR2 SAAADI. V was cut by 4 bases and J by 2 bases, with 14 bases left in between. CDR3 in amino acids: CASSGGGTVNTEAFF. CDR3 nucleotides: TGCGCCAGCAGTGGCGGGGGGACGGTAAACACTGAAGCTTTCTTT.

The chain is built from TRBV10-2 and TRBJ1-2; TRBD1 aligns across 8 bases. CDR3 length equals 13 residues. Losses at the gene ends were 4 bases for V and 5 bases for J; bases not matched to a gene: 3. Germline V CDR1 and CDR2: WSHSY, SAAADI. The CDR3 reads CASSADRGYGYTF. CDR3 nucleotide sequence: TGCGCCAGCAGTGCTGACAGGGGTTATGGCTACACCTTC.

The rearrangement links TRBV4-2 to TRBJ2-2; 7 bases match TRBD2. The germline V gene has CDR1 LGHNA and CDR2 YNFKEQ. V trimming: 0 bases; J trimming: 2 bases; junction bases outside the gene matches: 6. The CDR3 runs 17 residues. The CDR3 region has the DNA TGTGCCAGCAGCCAAGATCCGCAGCGGGGTAACACCGGGGAGCTGTTTTTT. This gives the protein CASSQDPQRGNTGELFF.

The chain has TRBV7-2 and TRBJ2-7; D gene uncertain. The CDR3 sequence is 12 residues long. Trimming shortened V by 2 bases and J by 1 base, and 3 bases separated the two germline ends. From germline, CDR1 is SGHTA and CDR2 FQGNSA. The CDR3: CASSLYSYEQYF. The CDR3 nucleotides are TGTGCCAGCAGCTTATATTCCTACGAGCAGTACTTC. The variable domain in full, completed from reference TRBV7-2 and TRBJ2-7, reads GAGVSQSPSNKVTEKGKDVELRCDPISGHTALYWYRQSLGQGLEFLIYFQGNSAPDKSGLPSDRFSAERTGGSVSTLTIQRTQQEDSAVYLCASSLYSYEQYFGPGTRLTVT.